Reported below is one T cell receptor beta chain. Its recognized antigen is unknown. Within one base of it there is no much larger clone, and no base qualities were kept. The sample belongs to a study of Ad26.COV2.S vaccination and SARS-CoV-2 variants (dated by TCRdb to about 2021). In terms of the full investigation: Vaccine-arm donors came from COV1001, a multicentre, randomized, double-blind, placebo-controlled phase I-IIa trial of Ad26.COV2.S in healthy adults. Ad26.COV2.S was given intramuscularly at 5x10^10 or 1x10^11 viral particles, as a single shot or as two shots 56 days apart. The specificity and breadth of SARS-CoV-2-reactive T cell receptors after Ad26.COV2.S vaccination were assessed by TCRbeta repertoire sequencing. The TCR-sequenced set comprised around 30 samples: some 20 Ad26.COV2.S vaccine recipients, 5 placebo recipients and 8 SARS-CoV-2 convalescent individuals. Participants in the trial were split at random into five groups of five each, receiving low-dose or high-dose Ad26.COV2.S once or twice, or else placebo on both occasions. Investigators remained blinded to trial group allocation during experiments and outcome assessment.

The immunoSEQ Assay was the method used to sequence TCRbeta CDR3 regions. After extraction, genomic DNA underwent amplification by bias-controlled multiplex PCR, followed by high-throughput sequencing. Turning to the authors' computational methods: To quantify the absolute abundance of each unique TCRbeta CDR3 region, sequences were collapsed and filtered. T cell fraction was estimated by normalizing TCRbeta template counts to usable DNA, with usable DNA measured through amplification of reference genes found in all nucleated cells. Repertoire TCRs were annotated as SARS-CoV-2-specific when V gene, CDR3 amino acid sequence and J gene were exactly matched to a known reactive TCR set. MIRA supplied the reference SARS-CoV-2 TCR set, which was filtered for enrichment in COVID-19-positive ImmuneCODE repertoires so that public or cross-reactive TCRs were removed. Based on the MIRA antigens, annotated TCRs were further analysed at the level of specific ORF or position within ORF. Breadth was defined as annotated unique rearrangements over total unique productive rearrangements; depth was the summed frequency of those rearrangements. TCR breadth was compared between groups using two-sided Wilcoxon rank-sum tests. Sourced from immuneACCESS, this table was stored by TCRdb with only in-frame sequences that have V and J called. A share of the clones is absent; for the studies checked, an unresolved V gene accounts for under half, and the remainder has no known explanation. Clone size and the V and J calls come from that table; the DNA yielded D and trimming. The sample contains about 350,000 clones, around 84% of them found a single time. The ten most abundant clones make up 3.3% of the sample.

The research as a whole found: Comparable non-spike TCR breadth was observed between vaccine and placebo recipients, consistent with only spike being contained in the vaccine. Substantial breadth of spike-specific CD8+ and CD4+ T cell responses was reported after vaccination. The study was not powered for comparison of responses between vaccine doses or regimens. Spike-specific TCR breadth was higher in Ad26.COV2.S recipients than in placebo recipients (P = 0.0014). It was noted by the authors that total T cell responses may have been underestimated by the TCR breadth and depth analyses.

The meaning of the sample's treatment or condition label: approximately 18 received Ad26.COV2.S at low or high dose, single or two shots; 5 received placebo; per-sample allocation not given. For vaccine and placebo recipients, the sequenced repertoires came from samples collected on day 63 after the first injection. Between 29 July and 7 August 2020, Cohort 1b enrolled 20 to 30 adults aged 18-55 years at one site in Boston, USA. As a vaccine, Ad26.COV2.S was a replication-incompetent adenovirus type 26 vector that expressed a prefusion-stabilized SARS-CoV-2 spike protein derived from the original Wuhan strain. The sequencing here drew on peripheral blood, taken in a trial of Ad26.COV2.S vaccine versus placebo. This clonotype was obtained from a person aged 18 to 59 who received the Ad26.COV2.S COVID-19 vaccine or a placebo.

CDR3 protein: CSVEDEVRGRGNGYTF. The nucleotide sequence reads TGCAGCGTTGAAGATGAAGTGAGGGGCAGGGGGAATGGCTACACCTTC. The chain employs TRBV29-1 and TRBJ1-2; the central 7 bases match TRBD1. From the germline V gene, CDR1 is SQVTM and CDR2 is ANQGSEA. Trimming removed 0 bases from V and 6 bases from J; the gene matches leave 13 bases unexplained. Taken from cysteine to phenylalanine, the CDR3 has 16 residues. Only the CDR3 DNA stays, 48 bases, in frame from base 1.